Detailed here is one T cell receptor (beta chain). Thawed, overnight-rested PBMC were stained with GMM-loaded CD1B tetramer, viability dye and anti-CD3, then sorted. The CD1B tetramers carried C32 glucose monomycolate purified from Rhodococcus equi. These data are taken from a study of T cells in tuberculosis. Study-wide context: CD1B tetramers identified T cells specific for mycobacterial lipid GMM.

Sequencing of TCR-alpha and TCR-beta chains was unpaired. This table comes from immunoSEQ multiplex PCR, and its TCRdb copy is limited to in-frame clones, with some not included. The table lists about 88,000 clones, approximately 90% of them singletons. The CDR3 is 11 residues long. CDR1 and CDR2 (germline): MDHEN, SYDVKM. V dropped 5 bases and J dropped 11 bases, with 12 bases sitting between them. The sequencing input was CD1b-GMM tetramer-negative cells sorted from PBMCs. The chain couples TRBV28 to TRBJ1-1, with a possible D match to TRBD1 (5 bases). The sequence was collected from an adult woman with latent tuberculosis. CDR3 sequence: CASSNLGAAFF. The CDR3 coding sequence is TGTGCCAGCAGTAATCTAGGGGCCGCTTTCTTT.